This T cell receptor (beta chain) was sequenced during a study of human T cells and chemical hapten exposure. MiXCR, applied by TCRdb to the RACE reads, yields one record per CDR3 protein. The sample yields about 54,000 distinct CDR3 sequences, 7.5% to 10% seen once. Germline V CDR1 and CDR2: PRHDT, FYEKMQ (reference sequence). Trimming took 5 bases from V and 4 from J; bases not matched to a gene: 8. The CDR3 contains 15 residues. Time point given: patch test 2, 6 weeks after DPC sensitization. Treatment indicated: therapeutic diphenylcyclopropenone sensitization with weekly scalp DPC. The receptor comes from a woman in her forties or fifties with alopecia areata. Some clones in this sample may be carry-over from other donors' samples. Sequenced material: whole blood, taken in connection with sensitization to the hapten diphenylcyclopropenone (DPC). V usage is TRBV13 and J usage is TRBJ2-3; 8 bases agree with TRBD2. DNA of the CDR3: TGTGCCAGCAGCCTACGGGGGGGCGAGGCAGATACGCAGTATTTT. It is translated as CASSLRGGEADTQYF.